The 29 T cell receptor beta chains below were found in one sample sequenced in a study of cytomegalovirus exposure and HLA in healthy donors. Sequenced by immunoSEQ multiplex PCR; TCRdb stores in-frame clones only, minus some. The table has 250,000 to 400,000 clones, about nine tenths seen once. The sequenced sample was PBMCs. The receptor source for this set is a woman between 25 and 40 years old in good health and CMV-seropositive.

The chain is built from TRBV6-5 and TRBJ2-1; D not certain. V lost 4 bases, J lost 4 bases, and 14 bases lay in between. The CDR3 runs to 15 residues. CDR1 and CDR2 (germline): MNHEY, SVGAGI. The CDR3 is CASSLTWTSYNEQFF. In DNA form, the CDR3 reads TGTGCCAGCAGTTTAACTTGGACCTCTTACAATGAGCAGTTCTTC.

The CDR3 sequence is CASSSGTGSQPQHF. In DNA, the CDR3 is TGTGCCAGCAGCTCTGGGACAGGGAGTCAGCCCCAGCATTTT. The chain joins TRBV7-2 to TRBJ1-5, with TRBD1 matching over 9 bases. The V and J ends lost 4 bases and 6 bases, in that order; junction bases with no gene match: 4. The germline V gene encodes CDR1 SGHTA and CDR2 FQGNSA. This CDR3 spans 14 amino acids.

The chain is built from TRBV6-1 and TRBJ1-1; D call uncertain. Between the trimmed V and J ends, which lost 6 bases and 1 base, there was a span of 12 bases. The germline CDR1 and CDR2 sequences are MNHNS and SASEGT. This CDR3 spans 14 amino acids. The CDR3 region has the DNA TGTGCCAGCAGAGAACAGCCTCGGAACACTGAAGCTTTCTTT. It yields the protein CASREQPRNTEAFF.

This clone was detected a few times. V and J are TRBV27 and TRBJ1-6; D gene unclear. Between the trimmed V and J ends, which lost 7 bases and 5 bases, there was a span of 12 bases. The CDR3 length is 14 residues. The V gene's germline CDR1 is MNHEY and CDR2 SMNVEV (reference sequence). The CDR3 spells CASTVRTDNSPLHF. CDR3 coding DNA: TGTGCCAGCACGGTCAGGACCGATAATTCACCCCTCCACTTT.

J is TRBJ2-1 and V is TRBV25-1, with 10 bases lining up with TRBD2. The CDR3 has 17 amino acids. V shed 1 base and J 8 bases; nucleotides not matched to a gene: 11. CDR1 is MGHDK and CDR2 is SYGVNS in the germline V gene. The CDR3 loop is CASSESASGGRPYEQFF. The CDR3 DNA follows: TGTGCCAGCAGTGAATCCGCTAGCGGGGGCCGACCGTATGAGCAGTTCTTC.

The genes are TRBV5-1 and TRBJ2-1, with a tentative D call TRBD2 (6 bases). The CDR3 runs to 15 residues. The V end was cut by 6 bases, the J end by 2 bases, with 15 bases between. Germline V gene lookup returns CDR1 SGHRS and CDR2 YFSETQ. The CDR3 reads CASNPLEGPYNEQFF. CDR3 nucleotide sequence: TGCGCCAGCAACCCCTTGGAGGGCCCCTACAATGAGCAGTTCTTC. Together with reference TRBV5-1 and TRBJ2-1, the CDR3 gives the full variable domain: KAGVTQTPRYLIKTRGQQVTLSCSPISGHRSVSWYQQTPGQGLQFLFEYFSETQRNKGNFPGRFSGRQFSNSRSEMNVSTLELGDSALYLCASNPLEGPYNEQFFGPGTRLTVL.

This clone was seen only once. This chain links TRBV5-8 with TRBJ2-7; TRBD1 agrees at 8 bases. J was trimmed by 4 bases and V by 0 bases; bases with no gene match: 0. The CDR3 runs to 13 residues. Looked up from germline, CDR1 is SGHTS and CDR2 is YDEGEE. The DNA for the CDR3 is TGTGCCAGCAGCTTGGGGACAGGGTACGAGCAGTACTTC. Translating gives CASSLGTGYEQYF. Supplemented by reference TRBV5-8 and TRBJ2-7, the full variable domain reads EAGVTQSPTHLIKTRGQQATLRCSPISGHTSVYWYQQALGLGLQFLLWYDEGEERNRGNFPPRFSGRQFPNYSSELNVNALELEDSALYLCASSLGTGYEQYFGPGTRLTVT.

The CDR3 DNA is TGTGCCAGCAGCCGCGGGGAGGGGACAGGGTTGCATTTT. Translation: CASSRGEGTGLHF. The chain uses TRBV7-3 and TRBJ1-5; TRBD1 aligns across 9 bases. The CDR3 covers 13 residues. The germline gives CDR1 SGHTA, CDR2 FQGTGA. V shed 5 bases and J 15 bases; nucleotides not matched to a gene: 11. The variable domain in full, completed from reference TRBV7-3 and TRBJ1-5, reads GAGVSQTPSNKVTEKGKYVELRCDPISGHTALYWYRQSLGQGPEFLIYFQGTGAADDSGLPNDRFFAVRPEGSVSTLKIQRTERGDSAVYLCASSRGEGTGLHFGDGTRLSIL.

J is TRBJ1-2 and V is TRBV2; no clear D. Germline V gene lookup returns CDR1 SNHLY and CDR2 FYNNEI. Between the trimmed V and J ends, which lost 6 bases and 4 bases, there was a span of 6 bases. The CDR3 has 11 residues. The CDR3 loop is CASRETYGYTF. The CDR3 bases are TGTGCCAGCAGGGAGACCTATGGCTACACCTTC.

The chain links TRBV19 to TRBJ2-3; D unclear. This CDR3 spans 14 amino acids. The V end lost 3 bases, the J end lost 4 bases, and 11 bases lay between the germline ends. CDR1 is LNHDA, CDR2 SQIVND, per germline (reference sequence). The CDR3 DNA reads as TGTGCCAGTAGTATGATTGTTCGGCCAGATACGCAGTATTTT. Its protein product is CASSMIVRPDTQYF.

V gene TRBV19 combines with J gene TRBJ2-2; 10 positions match TRBD1. This CDR3 is 19 amino acids long. J gave up 2 bases and V 0 bases, and 9 bases lay outside the gene matches. The germline CDR1 and CDR2 sequences are LNHDA and SQIVND (reference sequence). The chain's CDR3 is CASSIDHRDRGRNTGELFF. Written as DNA, the CDR3 is TGTGCCAGTAGTATAGACCACCGGGACAGGGGTCGAAACACCGGGGAGCTGTTTTTT. The full variable domain, with the rest looked up from reference TRBV19 and TRBJ2-2, is DGGITQSPKYLFRKEGQNVTLSCEQNLNHDAMYWYRQDPGQGLRLIYYSQIVNDFQKGDIAEGYSVSREKKESFPLTVTSAQKNPTAFYLCASSIDHRDRGRNTGELFFGEGSRLTVL.

This clone turned up a few times. The rearrangement uses TRBV30 and TRBJ2-1; D not resolved. The germline gives CDR1 GTSNPN, CDR2 SVGIG (reference sequence). This CDR3 is 13 amino acids long. The CDR3 loop reads CAHAPLDYNEQFF. In DNA, the CDR3 is TGTGCTCATGCGCCTTTAGACTACAATGAGCAGTTCTTC.

This chain links TRBV6-5 with TRBJ2-2; no firm D call. Germline V lookup: CDR1 MNHEY, CDR2 SVGAGI. The germline V and J ends were trimmed by 5 bases and 5 bases, with 3 bases remaining between them. The CDR3 runs 11 residues. CDR3: CASSGTGELFF. In DNA, the CDR3 is TGTGCCAGCAGTGGAACCGGGGAGCTGTTTTTT.

The chain is built from TRBV5-1 and TRBJ2-5; 8 bases fit TRBD1. CDR3 length equals 14 residues. Looked up from germline, CDR1 is SGHRS and CDR2 is YFSETQ. The junction had 8 bases not matched to a gene; V was cut back by 5 bases and J by 5 bases. For the CDR3, the DNA is TGCGCCAGCAGAGCAGGGGGCGCAGAGGAGACCCAGTACTTC. Translation gives CASRAGGAEETQYF.

This clone occurred once. V and J are TRBV28 and TRBJ1-5; 9 bases match TRBD1. Germline V gives CDR1 MDHEN, CDR2 SYDVKM. After removal of 6 bases from V and 5 bases from J, the junction contained 11 bases not matched to a gene. This CDR3 has 16 amino acids. This chain's CDR3 is CASSRPRDRVHQPQHF. The DNA of the CDR3 is TGTGCCAGCAGCCGACCCCGGGACAGGGTTCATCAGCCCCAGCATTTT. Filled out from reference TRBV28 and TRBJ1-5, the complete variable domain reads DVKVTQSSRYLVKRTGEKVFLECVQDMDHENMFWYRQDPGLGLRLIYFSYDVKMKEKGDIPEGYSVSREKKERFSLILESASTNQTSMYLCASSRPRDRVHQPQHFGDGTRLSIL.

The chain joins TRBV6-4 to TRBJ2-1; D unresolved. The CDR3 runs 12 residues. Germline V CDR1 and CDR2: MRHNA, SNTAGT. Trimming removed 5 bases at V and 6 bases at J, with 8 bases between. The CDR3 region is CASSSGGNEQFF. The CDR3 DNA is TGTGCCAGCAGTTCCGGTGGCAATGAGCAGTTCTTC.

The V and J genes are TRBV28 and TRBJ2-7; D is uncertain. The germline gives CDR1 MDHEN, CDR2 SYDVKM. This CDR3 is 12 amino acids long. Trimming took off 5 bases at V and 2 bases at J, with 7 bases between the two ends. The CDR3 spells CASSPRAYEQYF. As DNA, the CDR3 is TGTGCCAGCAGTCCCCGGGCCTACGAGCAGTACTTC.

The V and J genes are TRBV6-1 and TRBJ2-3; the match to TRBD1 covers 9 bases. Germline V CDR1 and CDR2: MNHNS, SASEGT. This CDR3 contains 16 residues. Germline trimming cut 2 bases from V and 5 bases from J; bases unmatched to any gene: 8. CDR3 protein: CASSELSTGGRDTQYF. The CDR3 nucleotides are TGTGCCAGCAGTGAACTGTCGACAGGGGGTCGAGATACGCAGTATTTT.

J is TRBJ2-7 and V is TRBV30, with D maybe TRBD1 (5 bases). Germline V gene data show CDR1 as GTSNPN and CDR2 as SVGIG (reference sequence). The CDR3 has 14 amino acids. Trimming took off 2 bases at V and 2 bases at J, with 13 bases between the two ends. CDR3 loop: CAWSSFRVPYEQYF. CDR3 coding DNA: TGTGCCTGGAGTTCATTCAGGGTACCCTACGAGCAGTACTTC. The whole variable domain, remainder taken from reference TRBV30 and TRBJ2-7, is SQTIHQWPATLVQPVGSPLSLECTVEGTSNPNLYWYRQAAGRGLQLLFYSVGIGQISSEVPQNLSASRPQDRQFILSSKKLLLSDSGFYLCAWSSFRVPYEQYFGPGTRLTVT.

The chain has TRBV2 and TRBJ2-6, with a possible D match to TRBD1 (6 bases). From germline, CDR1 is SNHLY and CDR2 FYNNEI. Trimming took 3 bases from V and 0 from J, leaving 12 bases between them. The CDR3 totals 17 residues. The CDR3 sequence is CASSDQGQSSGANVLTF. Here the CDR3 DNA reads TGTGCCAGCAGTGACCAGGGGCAGAGCTCTGGGGCCAACGTCCTGACTTTC.

The rearrangement joins TRBV7-8 to TRBJ1-1, with D tentatively TRBD1 (6 bases). The CDR3 totals 15 residues. Trimming removed 0 bases from V and 5 bases from J, with 13 bases in between. Germline lookup yields CDR1 SGHVS and CDR2 FQNEAQ. CDR3 nucleotide sequence: TGTGCCAGCAGCTTAGCAGGGGGGTTAGGGACTGAAGCTTTCTTT. This codes for CASSLAGGLGTEAFF.

In this sample, this clone turned up a few times. The chain employs TRBV5-4 and TRBJ1-5; TRBD1 agrees at 7 bases. Germline V gene lookup returns CDR1 SGHNT and CDR2 YYREEE (reference sequence). CDR3 size: 14 residues. J was trimmed by 3 bases and V by 1 base; bases with no gene match: 1. The CDR3 sequence is CASSLQGVNQPQHF. In DNA, the CDR3 is TGTGCCAGCAGCTTGCAGGGGGTCAATCAGCCCCAGCATTTT.

The chain links TRBV29-1 to TRBJ1-1; no firm D call. CDR3 length: 11 residues. Trimming removed 6 bases at V and 3 bases at J, with 8 bases between. The V gene's germline CDR1 is SQVTM and CDR2 ANQGSEA. The CDR3 is CSVRWDTEAFF. CDR3 nucleotide sequence: TGCAGCGTAAGGTGGGACACTGAAGCTTTCTTT.

This chain uses TRBV5-8 with TRBJ2-7; perhaps D is TRBD1 or TRBD2 (5 bases each). V was clipped by 2 bases and J by 4 bases, with 19 bases between them. CDR1 is SGHTS, CDR2 YDEGEE, per germline. CDR3 length equals 16 residues. The DNA for the CDR3 is TGTGCCAGCAGCTTATTGTCAAAGGGACGTTTGTACGAGCAGTACTTC. Translating it yields CASSLLSKGRLYEQYF. Using reference TRBV5-8 and TRBJ2-7 for the parts outside the CDR3, the full variable domain is EAGVTQSPTHLIKTRGQQATLRCSPISGHTSVYWYQQALGLGLQFLLWYDEGEERNRGNFPPRFSGRQFPNYSSELNVNALELEDSALYLCASSLLSKGRLYEQYFGPGTRLTVT.

The V and J genes are TRBV4-2 and TRBJ2-7; D is tentatively TRBD1 or TRBD2 (5 bases each). Per germline, CDR1 LGHNA and CDR2 YNFKEQ. This CDR3 contains 15 residues. The V gene lost 0 bases and the J gene lost 7 bases, with 16 bases spanning the gap. The CDR3 is CASSQDPGAAAEQYF. CDR3 nucleotides: TGTGCCAGCAGCCAAGACCCCGGGGCCGCGGCAGAGCAGTACTTC.

This clone was seen once. The rearrangement links TRBV2 to TRBJ1-2; no clear D. The CDR3 length is 12 residues. Germline CDR1 reads SNHLY; CDR2 reads FYNNEI. Trimming pared 5 bases from V and 4 bases from J, leaving 8 bases between. CDR3 in DNA: TGTGCCAGCAGTCCTTTACTCTATGGCTACACCTTC. Amino acids: CASSPLLYGYTF. Filled out from reference TRBV2 and TRBJ1-2, the complete variable domain reads EPEVTQTPSHQVTQMGQEVILRCVPISNHLYFYWYRQILGQKVEFLVSFYNNEISEKSEIFDDQFSVERPDGSNFTLKIRSTKLEDSAMYFCASSPLLYGYTFGSGTRLTVV.

In this sample, this clone turned up once. The chain joins TRBV11-3 to TRBJ2-2; D gene unclear. CDR1 SGHNT and CDR2 YENEEA come from the germline V gene. V gave up 1 base and J gave up 0 bases, with 6 bases separating them. This CDR3 contains 15 residues. CDR3 protein: CASSLGAPNTGELFF. The CDR3 nucleotides read TGTGCCAGCAGCTTAGGAGCCCCGAACACCGGGGAGCTGTTTTTT.

The J gene is TRBJ2-2, the V gene TRBV29-1; 8 positions match TRBD1. The CDR3 sequence is 15 residues long. CDR1 and CDR2 (germline): SQVTM, ANQGSEA. V dropped 4 bases and J dropped 1; count of bases not matched to a gene: 5. The CDR3 nucleotides read TGCAGCGTTGGAACAGGGGGTAGGAACACCGGGGAGCTGTTTTTT. Its translation: CSVGTGGRNTGELFF.

A few counts support this clone. This chain connects TRBV5-4 to TRBJ1-2, with 8 bases identical to TRBD1. CDR1 is SGHNT, CDR2 YYREEE, per germline (reference sequence). This CDR3 has 14 amino acids. The J segment lost 2 bases and the V segment lost 5 bases, leaving 5 bases of the junction unmatched. In nucleotides, the CDR3 is TGTGCCAGCAGAAAACCAGGGGGCAACTATGGCTACACCTTC. Translated: CASRKPGGNYGYTF. Full variable domain (rest looked up from reference TRBV5-4 and TRBJ1-2): ETGVTQSPTHLIKTRGQQVTLRCSSQSGHNTVSWYQQALGQGPQFIFQYYREEENGRGNFPPRFSGLQFPNYSSELNVNALELDDSALYLCASRKPGGNYGYTFGSGTRLTVV.